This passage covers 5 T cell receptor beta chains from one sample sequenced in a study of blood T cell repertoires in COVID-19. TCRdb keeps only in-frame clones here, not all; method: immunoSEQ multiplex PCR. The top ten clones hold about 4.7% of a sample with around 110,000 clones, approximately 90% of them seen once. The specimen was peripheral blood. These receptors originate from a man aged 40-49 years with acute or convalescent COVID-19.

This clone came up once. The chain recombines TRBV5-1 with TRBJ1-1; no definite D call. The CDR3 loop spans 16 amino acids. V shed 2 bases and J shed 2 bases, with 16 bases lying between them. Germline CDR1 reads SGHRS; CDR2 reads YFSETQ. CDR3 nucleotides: TGCGCCAGCAGCTTAAACAATATACGGGTCAACACTGAAGCTTTCTTT. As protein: CASSLNNIRVNTEAFF.

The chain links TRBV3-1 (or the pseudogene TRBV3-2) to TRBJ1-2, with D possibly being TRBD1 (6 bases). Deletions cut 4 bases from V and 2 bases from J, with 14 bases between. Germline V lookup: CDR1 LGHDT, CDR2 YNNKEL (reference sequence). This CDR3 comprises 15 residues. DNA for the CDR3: TGTGCCAGCAGCCCCACAGGGTGGGTAAACTATGGCTACACCTTC. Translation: CASSPTGWVNYGYTF.

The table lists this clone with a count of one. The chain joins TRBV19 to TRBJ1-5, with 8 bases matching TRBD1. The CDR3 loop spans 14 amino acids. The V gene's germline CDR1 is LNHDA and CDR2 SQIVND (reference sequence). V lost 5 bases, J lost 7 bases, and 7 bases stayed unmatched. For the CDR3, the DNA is TGTGCCAGTAGTGTTCCACAGGGGGGACAGCCCCAGCATTTT. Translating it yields CASSVPQGGQPQHF.

This chain's CDR3 is CASSEGGTGEGGSPNSPLHF. Written as DNA, the CDR3 is TGTGCCAGCAGTGAAGGAGGGACAGGGGAAGGTGGGAGTCCTAATTCACCCCTCCACTTT. The V and J genes are TRBV6-1 and TRBJ1-6; 10 bases agree with TRBD1. V trimming: 1 base; J trimming: 6 bases; junction bases outside the gene matches: 15. The CDR3 sequence is 20 residues long. The V gene's germline CDR1 is MNHNS and CDR2 SASEGT.

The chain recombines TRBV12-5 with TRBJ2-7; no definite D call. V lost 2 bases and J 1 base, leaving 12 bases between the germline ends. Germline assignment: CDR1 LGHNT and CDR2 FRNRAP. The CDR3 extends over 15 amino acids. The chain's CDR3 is CASGLSGHLSYEQYF. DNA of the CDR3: TGTGCTAGTGGTTTGTCAGGCCACCTTTCCTACGAGCAGTACTTC. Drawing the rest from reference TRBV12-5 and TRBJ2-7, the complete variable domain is DARVTQTPRHKVTEMGQEVTMRCQPILGHNTVFWYRQTMMQGLELLAYFRNRAPLDDSGMPKDRFSAEMPDATLATLKIQPSEPRDSAVYFCASGLSGHLSYEQYFGPGTRLTVT.